These 13 T cell receptor beta chains were all obtained from the same sample, sequenced in a study of blood T cells in healthy people across ages. A second 7 to 11 cycle PCR used barcoded and J-beta primers. TCRdb analysed the 5' RACE reads with MiXCR anew, one entry per CDR3 protein. The sample includes around 900,000 distinct CDR3 sequences, 29% of them seen just once. Material: blood. These receptors all come from a woman of 80 years or more in good health.

This chain joins TRBV7-2 and TRBJ1-2; D is possibly TRBD1 (5 bases). V was cut by 1 base and J by 4 bases, with 10 bases left in between. Germline V lookup: CDR1 SGHTA, CDR2 FQGNSA. CDR3 length: 14 amino acids. CDR3 protein: CASSLERGRYGYTF. In DNA form, the CDR3 reads TGTGCCAGCAGCTTAGAAAGGGGCCGCTATGGCTACACCTTC.

This clonotype occurred many times. V usage is TRBV6-2 or TRBV6-3 and J usage is TRBJ2-3, with TRBD1 as a possible D gene (5 bases). The CDR3 is 11 amino acids. Between the trimmed V and J ends, which lost 1 base and 13 bases, there was a span of 9 bases. Germline V gives CDR1 MNHEY, CDR2 SVGEGT. CDR3 loop: CASSYLAREYF. CDR3 in DNA: TGTGCCAGCAGTTACTTAGCCAGGGAGTATTTT.

The chain links TRBV7-9 to TRBJ2-1; no definite D call. Trimming cost V 5 bases and J 0 bases, with 8 bases left between them. The CDR3 covers 14 residues. Germline CDR1 SEHNR, CDR2 FQNEAQ (reference sequence). CDR3: CASSRQVSYNEQFF. CDR3 in DNA: TGTGCCAGCAGCCGGCAGGTCTCCTACAATGAGCAGTTCTTC.

In this sample, this clonotype turned up a few times. The chain recombines TRBV6-5 with TRBJ1-6, with a possible D match to TRBD1 (5 bases). Trimming removed 2 bases from V and 10 bases from J, with 12 bases in between. CDR3 length equals 14 residues. CDR1 and CDR2 (germline): MNHEY, SVGAGI. For the CDR3, the DNA is TGTGCCAGCAGTTACGCAGGGAAGGGCTCACCCCTCCACTTT. This sequence encodes CASSYAGKGSPLHF.

J is TRBJ2-2 and V is TRBV5-1, with TRBD1 matching over 7 bases. Germline CDR1 reads SGHRS; CDR2 reads YFSETQ. The CDR3 is 16 amino acids. The junction had 10 bases not matched to a gene; V was cut back by 2 bases and J by 6 bases. The CDR3 sequence is CASSFETGWGAGELFF. Written as DNA, the CDR3 is TGCGCCAGCAGCTTTGAGACAGGGTGGGGCGCCGGGGAGCTGTTTTTT. The entire variable domain, with the rest obtained from reference TRBV5-1 and TRBJ2-2, is as follows: KAGVTQTPRYLIKTRGQQVTLSCSPISGHRSVSWYQQTPGQGLQFLFEYFSETQRNKGNFPGRFSGRQFSNSRSEMNVSTLELGDSALYLCASSFETGWGAGELFFGEGSRLTVL.

At least ten counts were recorded for this clonotype. The chain uses TRBV3-1 and TRBJ1-2, with no clear D. Trimming removed 4 bases at V and 2 bases at J, with 11 bases between. The CDR3 sequence is 14 residues long. CDR1 LGHDT and CDR2 YNNKEL come from the germline V gene (reference sequence). The CDR3 is CASSPLEGNYGYTF. The CDR3 nucleotides read TGTGCCAGCAGCCCCCTGGAAGGGAACTATGGCTACACCTTC.

The chain employs TRBV5-1 and TRBJ2-7; D is undetermined. Germline V gives CDR1 SGHRS, CDR2 YFSETQ. This CDR3 comprises 13 residues. V was shortened by 4 bases and J by 5 bases, with 13 bases between the two germline ends. The DNA of the CDR3 is TGCGCCAGCAGCGGGGAAAGTCTCCACGAGCAGTACTTC. Amino acids: CASSGESLHEQYF. The full variable domain, with the rest looked up from reference TRBV5-1 and TRBJ2-7, is KAGVTQTPRYLIKTRGQQVTLSCSPISGHRSVSWYQQTPGQGLQFLFEYFSETQRNKGNFPGRFSGRQFSNSRSEMNVSTLELGDSALYLCASSGESLHEQYFGPGTRLTVT.

This clonotype was detected only a few times. The germline gene is not matched at one end of the junction; a read error may be the cause. The chain couples TRBV14 to TRBJ2-7; 9 positions agree with TRBD2. The V gene's germline CDR1 is SGHDN and CDR2 FVKESK. The CDR3 is 21 residues long. The CDR3 DNA follows: TGTGCCAGCAGCAAAGACCTAAGGCCGAGGGTGACTAGCGGAACAACCTACGAGCAGTACTTC. It encodes CASSKDLRPRVTSGTTYEQYF.

This chain joins TRBV11-2 and TRBJ2-2; possibly TRBD2 for D (5 bases). Germline V gene data show CDR1 as SGHAT and CDR2 as FQNNGV. The CDR3 is 14 amino acids. V was cut by 5 bases and J by 14 bases, with 21 bases left in between. The CDR3 here is CASSPQPRTVPLFF. CDR3 bases: TGTGCCAGCAGCCCCCAACCGAGGACTGTGCCTCTGTTTTTT.

This clonotype was seen at least ten times. The chain links TRBV29-1 to TRBJ2-3, with a possible D match to TRBD2 (7 bases). Germline V gene lookup returns CDR1 SQVTM and CDR2 ANQGSEA. The CDR3 is 15 residues long. Trimming cost V 4 bases and J 5 bases, with 19 bases left between them. The CDR3 is CSVGGGLGGRDTQYF. For the CDR3, the DNA is TGCAGCGTTGGGGGGGGGCTAGGCGGCAGAGATACGCAGTATTTT.

This clonotype appeared many times. The chain is built from TRBV11-2 and TRBJ2-3, with D unclear. Germline V lookup: CDR1 SGHAT, CDR2 FQNNGV. The CDR3 extends over 12 amino acids. Trimming stripped 5 bases from V and 8 bases from J, with 11 bases between. Here the CDR3 DNA reads TGTGCCAGCAGCGCGCTATCGTCTACGCAGTATTTT. Translated: CASSALSSTQYF.

This clonotype was detected a few times. The gene calls are TRBV6-2 or TRBV6-3 and TRBJ1-4; D call uncertain. Trimming pared 2 bases from V and 7 bases from J, leaving 5 bases between. Germline V gene sequence: CDR1 MNHEY, CDR2 SVGEGT. This CDR3 contains 12 residues. The CDR3: CASSYRPEKLFF. The CDR3 region has the DNA TGTGCCAGCAGTTACCGTCCTGAAAAACTGTTTTTT.

Many counts were recorded for this clonotype. The rearrangement joins TRBV6-2 or TRBV6-3 to TRBJ1-4; 7 bases match TRBD1. The CDR3 sequence is 14 residues long. V was clipped by 6 bases and J by 10 bases; unmatched bases: 11. CDR1 is MNHEY, CDR2 SVGEGT, per germline. The CDR3 nucleotides are TGTGCCAGCAGGTCCGGACAGGTGGCGGGAAAACTGTTTTTT. This gives the protein CASRSGQVAGKLFF.